This T cell receptor (beta chain) comes out of a study of T cell repertoires in cytomegalovirus infection (dated 2019 in TCRdb). Some background on the complete study: Donor HLA type was relevant to the analysis, because carriage of CMV infection together with the matching HLA type was indicated by public TCR beta signatures. The investigation overall reported the following: In the ex vivo response, HLA-C-restricted CMV-specific TCR beta clonotypes were dominant, and in two of eight donors the single most frequent clonotype came from this HLA-C-restricted group. Carriers of CMV infection plus the relevant HLA type were discriminated by the cumulative frequency of public TCR beta family members in the study cohort and in an independent 352-donor cohort.

The data were produced on an Illumina HiSeq 1500. TCRdb passed the public sequencing reads through fastp at Q25 and MiXCR, retaining productive beta sequences. Here each entry gathers all rows of one CDR3 protein and keeps the most common genes and DNA. For this sample there are 450,000 to 650,000 distinct CDR3 sequences; roughly 29% appear just once. Roughly 13% of the sample lies in the top ten. Turning to this clonotype: Its antigen is unknown. No base quality information exists; no much larger clone differs at one position.

Including the terminal cysteine and phenylalanine, the CDR3 comprises 15 residues. Just CDR3 DNA is preserved here, 45 bases in frame from base 1. The germline V gene (reference sequence) gives CDR1 as DFQATT and CDR2 as SNEGSKA. Trimming costs V 5 bases and J 3 bases, and their ends lie 17 bases apart. The receptor was isolated from a human donor in good health (CMV status not recorded). Some clones in this sample may be carry-over from other donors' samples. Sequenced: PBMCs. The rearranged chain carries TRBV20-1 and TRBJ2-1; D gene: possibly TRBD2, on 7 matching bases. The DNA reads TGCAGTGCTGGAGGGGGAGGGCCTCACTACAATGAGCAGTTCTTC. This yields the protein CSAGGGGPHYNEQFF.